This T cell receptor beta chain was recorded in a study of cytomegalovirus exposure and HLA in healthy donors. General observations from the study: In an earlier analysis, productive rearrangement rates for most beta V segments clustered near 90% or 30%. The study assumed roughly uniform donor sequencing depth for presence/absence analyses. It was confirmed in vitro that a few of the CMV-associated chains were specific for CMV antigens. Researchers reported from a later analysis that most CMV-associated TCR beta chains appeared HLA-restricted.

PCR primers comprised 60 Vbeta and 13 Jbeta primers. Data came from immunoSEQ multiplex PCR; TCRdb stores just in-frame clones and leaves some out. The table includes 100,000 to 150,000 clones, roughly 18% detected once. From germline, CDR1 is PRHDT and CDR2 FYEKMQ (reference sequence). V was trimmed by 5 bases and J by 0 bases, leaving 14 bases between them. The CDR3 is made up of 15 amino acids. This clone showed up just a few times. Its specificity is unknown. The specimen sequenced was PBMCs. The gene calls are TRBV13 and TRBJ2-7; D is possibly TRBD1 (5 bases). The clonotype originates from a female donor in good health and CMV-seropositive. In DNA form, the CDR3 reads TGTGCCAGCAGCCCCTGGGGCAGGAGCTCCTACGAGCAGTACTTC. Amino acids: CASSPWGRSSYEQYF.